One sample yielded the 28 T cell receptor beta chains listed below, sequenced in a study of shared clonotypes between healthy human individuals. TCRdb's copy holds only in-frame clones and misses some; the assay was immunoSEQ multiplex PCR. The top ten clones hold over 20% of a sample with under 120,000 clones, about 70% of them seen once. Sequencing was carried out using memory CD8+ T cells sorted from blood. The subset is: CD45RO+ cells pooled with CCR7-negative TemRA cells. All receptors derive from a woman aged 30 to 39 in good health.

The chain employs TRBV28 and TRBJ2-7; D not certain. This CDR3 contains 16 residues. Trimming left V 2 bases short and J 4 bases short, with 18 bases between. Looked up from germline, CDR1 is MDHEN and CDR2 is SYDVKM. CDR3: CASSLLPPTISYEQYF. The CDR3 region has the DNA TGTGCCAGCAGTTTACTCCCTCCGACAATTTCGTACGAGCAGTACTTC.

The rearrangement uses TRBV4-1 and TRBJ2-3; a possible D gene is TRBD2 (6 bases). Germline CDR1 is MGHRA and CDR2 is YSYEKL. Trimming took off 4 bases at V and 3 bases at J, with 14 bases between the two ends. This CDR3 contains 15 residues. The CDR3 reads CASSPSSGGTDTQYF. The CDR3 DNA sequence: TGCGCCAGCAGCCCTAGCTCTGGGGGGACAGATACGCAGTATTTT.

This sequence joins TRBV28 and TRBJ1-4, with D maybe TRBD1 (6 bases). In germline, CDR1 is MDHEN, CDR2 SYDVKM. V lost 5 bases, J lost 8 bases, and 18 bases lay in between. CDR3 size: 15 residues. The CDR3 sequence is CASSRGAGVEEKLFF. Here the CDR3 DNA reads TGTGCCAGCAGTCGAGGGGCAGGGGTTGAAGAAAAACTGTTTTTT. The full variable domain, with the rest looked up from reference TRBV28 and TRBJ1-4, is DVKVTQSSRYLVKRTGEKVFLECVQDMDHENMFWYRQDPGLGLRLIYFSYDVKMKEKGDIPEGYSVSREKKERFSLILESASTNQTSMYLCASSRGAGVEEKLFFGSGTQLSVL.

The chain carries TRBV21-1 and TRBJ2-1; the table's D call TRBD2 went unverified against the DNA. TRBV21-1 is designated a pseudogene. The CDR3 spans 20 residues. The CDR3 nucleotides read TGTGCCAGCAGCAAAGGTGGACAGGACCGTTCTAGCGGGAGTCTAAATGAGCAGTTCTTC. Its protein product is CASSKGGQDRSSGSLNEQFF.

The chain couples TRBV14 to TRBJ2-1; 11 bases line up with TRBD2. V was pared by 1 base and J by 9 bases, with 8 bases of the junction left unmatched. CDR1 is SGHDN, CDR2 FVKESK, per germline. The length of the CDR3 is 16 residues. The CDR3 coding sequence is TGTGCCAGCAGCCAAGCGGGCACTAGCGGGAGTATTGAGCAGTTCTTC. Translated, it gives CASSQAGTSGSIEQFF.

The chain has TRBV5-1 and TRBJ1-2; TRBD1 agrees at 10 bases. CDR1 SGHRS and CDR2 YFSETQ come from the germline V gene. The CDR3 has 15 amino acids. J gave up 7 bases and V 2 bases, and 8 bases lay outside the gene matches. CDR3 in amino acids: CASSFSSGTGVGYTF. The CDR3 DNA sequence: TGCGCCAGCAGCTTTTCCTCCGGGACAGGGGTTGGCTACACCTTC.

There are a few counts of this clone. The rearrangement joins TRBV7-9 to TRBJ2-7, with 12 bases lining up with TRBD1. CDR1 SEHNR and CDR2 FQNEAQ come from the germline V gene (reference sequence). This CDR3 is built from 17 residues. With V trimmed by 5 bases and J by 2 bases, 10 bases remained unmatched. In DNA, the CDR3 is TGTGCCAGCAGCGTGAGCCCGGGACAGGGGGCGACCTACGAGCAGTACTTC. This encodes CASSVSPGQGATYEQYF. Supplemented by reference TRBV7-9 and TRBJ2-7, the full variable domain reads DTGVSQNPRHKITKRGQNVTFRCDPISEHNRLYWYRQTLGQGPEFLTYFQNEAQLEKSRLLSDRFSAERPKGSFSTLEIQRTEQGDSAMYLCASSVSPGQGATYEQYFGPGTRLTVT.

This clone was counted many times. The chain carries TRBV2 and TRBJ2-2, with D perhaps TRBD2 (5 bases). The CDR3 sequence is 15 residues long. Germline V gene sequence: CDR1 SNHLY, CDR2 FYNNEI. Trimming took off 2 bases at V and 6 bases at J, with 13 bases between the two ends. CDR3 nucleotides: TGTGCCAGCAGTGAATCGGCTAGCAGTCCCGGGGAGCTGTTTTTT. Amino acids: CASSESASSPGELFF.

This chain joins TRBV6-5 and TRBJ2-1, with 12 nucleotides matching TRBD2. The J segment lost 9 bases and the V segment lost 0 bases, leaving 6 bases of the junction unmatched. CDR3 length equals 16 residues. CDR1 and CDR2 from the germline V gene are MNHEY and SVGAGI. The CDR3 nucleotides read TGTGCCAGCAGTTACTCCGGACTAGCGGGAATGGGTGAGCAGTTCTTC. Translating it yields CASSYSGLAGMGEQFF.

This rearrangement joins TRBV19 to TRBJ1-4; unclear D gene. This CDR3 spans 13 amino acids. Per germline, CDR1 LNHDA and CDR2 SQIVND (reference sequence). V was cut by 7 bases and J by 8 bases, with 14 bases left in between. The CDR3 reads CASTPERGEKLFF. The CDR3 DNA follows: TGTGCCAGTACCCCAGAGCGGGGAGAAAAACTGTTTTTT.

The V gene is TRBV5-1, the J gene TRBJ2-3; D unresolved. CDR3 size: 15 residues. V was pared by 0 bases and J by 5 bases, with 13 bases between. CDR1 is SGHRS, CDR2 YFSETQ, per germline. This CDR3 is CASSLGSSGEDTQYF. The CDR3, as DNA: TGCGCCAGCAGCTTGGGCAGCTCTGGTGAAGATACGCAGTATTTT.

This clone was found many times. The V call is TRBV27, the J call TRBJ1-3; D is unresolved. Germline V lookup: CDR1 MNHEY, CDR2 SMNVEV (reference sequence). V lost 5 bases, J lost 2 bases, and 10 bases lay in between. The CDR3 loop spans 14 amino acids. In DNA, the CDR3 is TGTGCCAGCAGTCCCGTGGGCACTGGAAACACCATATATTTT. This sequence encodes CASSPVGTGNTIYF.

The chain recombines TRBV11-2 with TRBJ2-7; 10 nucleotides match TRBD2. V was clipped by 5 bases and J by 9 bases; unmatched bases: 10. The CDR3 loop spans 14 amino acids. CDR1 SGHAT and CDR2 FQNNGV come from the germline V gene. The CDR3, as DNA: TGTGCCAGCAGCCGGACTAGCGGACTATGGGGGCAGTACTTC. Translating gives CASSRTSGLWGQYF.

The chain recombines TRBV9 with TRBJ1-4; D uncertain. From germline, CDR1 is SGDLS and CDR2 YYNGEE. Trimming took 0 bases from V and 3 from J, leaving 15 bases between them. CDR3 length: 17 residues. The CDR3 sequence: CASSVGTWLTPNEKLFF. In DNA form, the CDR3 reads TGTGCCAGCAGCGTAGGGACCTGGTTGACTCCTAATGAAAAACTGTTTTTT. Full variable domain (rest looked up from reference TRBV9 and TRBJ1-4): DSGVTQTPKHLITATGQRVTLRCSPRSGDLSVYWYQQSLDQGLQFLIQYYNGEERAKGNILERFSAQQFPDLHSELNLSSLELGDSALYFCASSVGTWLTPNEKLFFGSGTQLSVL.

Only one count was recorded for this clone. The chain combines TRBV5-1 with TRBJ1-3; D remains ambiguous. The germline V gene encodes CDR1 SGHRS and CDR2 YFSETQ. Trimming pared 0 bases from V and 0 bases from J, leaving 13 bases between. The CDR3 covers 17 residues. Here the CDR3 DNA reads TGCGCCAGCAGCTTGGTTGGGCCTGCGAGCTCTGGAAACACCATATATTTT. Translation gives CASSLVGPASSGNTIYF.

A single count supports this clone. This chain joins TRBV9 and TRBJ2-1; TRBD1 matches 8 bases. This CDR3 is 15 amino acids long. Germline CDR1 is SGDLS and CDR2 is YYNGEE. V was pared by 3 bases and J by 10 bases, with 12 bases of the junction left unmatched. The DNA for the CDR3 is TGTGCCAGCAGCGCCCCAAGGACAGGGTCCGGCGAGCAGTTCTTC. Protein product: CASSAPRTGSGEQFF. Based on the CDR3 plus reference TRBV9 and TRBJ2-1, the full variable domain is DSGVTQTPKHLITATGQRVTLRCSPRSGDLSVYWYQQSLDQGLQFLIQYYNGEERAKGNILERFSAQQFPDLHSELNLSSLELGDSALYFCASSAPRTGSGEQFFGPGTRLTVL.

The V gene is TRBV20-1, the J gene TRBJ2-1; D is undetermined. The CDR3 totals 10 residues. Trimming stripped 5 bases from V and 6 bases from J, with 5 bases between. Germline V gives CDR1 DFQATT, CDR2 SNEGSKA (reference sequence). In DNA form, the CDR3 reads TGCAGTGCTCACAGCAATGAGCAGTTCTTC. Translating gives CSAHSNEQFF.

CDR3 bases: TGTGCCAGTACCTACAACCATAACTCTGGGGCCAACGTCCTGACTTTC. It yields the protein CASTYNHNSGANVLTF. The chain recombines TRBV19 with TRBJ2-6; D not resolved. The CDR3 runs 16 residues. V lost 7 bases to trimming and J lost 0 bases, with 13 bases between them. Germline CDR1 reads LNHDA; CDR2 reads SQIVND (reference sequence).

The rearrangement uses TRBV18 and TRBJ2-7; 11 bases match TRBD2. The trim removed 4 bases at V and 5 bases at J, leaving 10 bases unmatched. The CDR3 contains 16 residues. CDR1 is KGHSH, CDR2 LQKENI, per germline. The CDR3 DNA sequence: TGTGCCAGCTCACACCGACGACTAGCGGGATTCGACGAGCAGTACTTC. This codes for CASSHRRLAGFDEQYF.

The chain has TRBV28 and TRBJ2-2; D tentatively reads TRBD1 or TRBD2 (6 bases each). This CDR3 comprises 12 residues. CDR1 is MDHEN, CDR2 SYDVKM, per germline. The V end was cut by 5 bases, the J end by 6 bases, with 7 bases between. The CDR3 sequence: CASSRGAGELFF. The CDR3 DNA reads as TGTGCCAGCAGTAGGGGGGCCGGGGAGCTGTTTTTT.

This sequence joins TRBV15 and TRBJ1-4; D is possibly TRBD1 (6 bases). Per the germline V gene, CDR1 is LNHNV and CDR2 is YYDKDF (reference sequence). The CDR3 runs to 16 residues. V lost 2 bases, J lost 5 bases, and 15 bases lay in between. The CDR3 DNA reads TGTGCCACCAGCAGATCGCAGGGGAAAGGGAATGAAAAACTGTTTTTT. Encoded protein: CATSRSQGKGNEKLFF.

The genes are TRBV10-3 and TRBJ2-3, with TRBD2 identical over 14 bases. With 4 bases clipped from V and 2 bases from J, the junction kept 5 bases outside the gene matches. CDR1 ENHRY and CDR2 SYGVKD come from the germline V gene. The CDR3 length is 17 residues. The CDR3 loop is CAISGGLAGGPTDTQYF. In DNA, the CDR3 is TGTGCCATCAGTGGTGGACTAGCGGGAGGTCCCACAGATACGCAGTATTTT.

CDR3 DNA sequence: TGTGCCAGCAGCGTAGTAGTGGACCCCCTCCTCACTGAAGCTTTCTTT. It translates to CASSVVVDPLLTEAFF. The chain recombines TRBV9 with TRBJ1-1; D remains ambiguous. The ends were cut back, 0 bases at V and 4 bases at J, with 16 bases in the middle. Looked up from germline, CDR1 is SGDLS and CDR2 is YYNGEE. This CDR3 region has 16 residues.

The chain has TRBV27 and TRBJ2-2; possibly TRBD2 for D (6 bases). The V and J ends lost 6 bases and 0 bases respectively, with 14 bases between them. The germline V gene encodes CDR1 MNHEY and CDR2 SMNVEV (reference sequence). This CDR3 region has 16 residues. The CDR3: CASSPRLVPNTGELFF. The CDR3 DNA reads TGTGCCAGCAGCCCAAGACTAGTCCCGAACACCGGGGAGCTGTTTTTT.

This clone has only one observation. V usage is TRBV5-4 and J usage is TRBJ2-1; 8 positions agree with TRBD1. The V gene end was trimmed by 4 bases and the J gene end by 8 bases; junction bases not matched to a gene: 11. CDR3 length: 15 residues. The V gene's germline CDR1 is SGHNT and CDR2 YYREEE (reference sequence). The CDR3 DNA is TGTGCCAGCAGCAAGGGGACAGGTACGGACGATGAGCAGTTCTTC. This translates into CASSKGTGTDDEQFF.

The table lists this clone with a count of one. The V and J genes are TRBV19 and TRBJ2-5; D tentatively reads TRBD1 or TRBD2 (5 bases each). CDR1 and CDR2 (germline): LNHDA, SQIVND (reference sequence). The CDR3 is made up of 18 amino acids. V dropped 1 base and J dropped 2 bases, with 20 bases sitting between them. CDR3 region: CASSIAPLMGDQQETQYF. As DNA, the CDR3 is TGTGCCAGTAGTATAGCCCCACTTATGGGGGACCAACAAGAGACCCAGTACTTC.

The chain uses TRBV28 and TRBJ2-5; maybe TRBD2 (5 bases). This CDR3 has 14 amino acids. V was pared by 1 base and J by 4 bases, with 10 bases between. Germline CDR1 reads MDHEN; CDR2 reads SYDVKM. The CDR3, as DNA: TGTGCCAGCAGTTTATTCGGGAAAGGAGAGACCCAGTACTTC. Its translation: CASSLFGKGETQYF. Full variable domain (missing parts from reference TRBV28 and TRBJ2-5): DVKVTQSSRYLVKRTGEKVFLECVQDMDHENMFWYRQDPGLGLRLIYFSYDVKMKEKGDIPEGYSVSREKKERFSLILESASTNQTSMYLCASSLFGKGETQYFGPGTRLLVL.

This clone was detected only a few times. The chain joins TRBV6-1 to TRBJ2-2, with TRBD2 matching over 11 bases. The J segment lost 5 bases and the V segment lost 6 bases, leaving 5 bases of the junction unmatched. This CDR3 contains 15 residues. Germline V lookup: CDR1 MNHNS, CDR2 SASEGT. The CDR3 loop reads CASSQLAGETGELFF. Written as DNA, the CDR3 is TGTGCCAGCAGCCAACTAGCGGGAGAGACCGGGGAGCTGTTTTTT.